These T cell receptor beta chains were read from a single sample in a study of cytotoxic CD8 clonotypes in ibrutinib-treated CLL. The repertoire was sequenced with immunoSEQ multiplex PCR; TCRdb's copy has only in-frame clones and lacks some. Here the sample spans 120,000 to 150,000 clones, around 93% being singletons. Specimen: PBMCs, collected after 12 months of ibrutinib treatment. Every receptor here comes from a human donor with chronic lymphocytic leukemia. Each CDR3 is given with its conserved first and last residue. Each record gives: J gene, D gene, clone size, V gene, CDR3 DNA, CDR3 protein. The D gene is left open where the match is weak. Not every row has a clone size; where given, it reads once, few, many or a size class.

j_gene: TRBJ2-7; d_gene: NA; abundance: NA; v_gene: TRBV2; CDR3nt: TGTGCCAGCAGTGAAGCTCGGGGCTATAGCTCCTACGAGCAGTACTTC; CDR3aa: CASSEARGYSSYEQYF
j_gene: TRBJ2-1; d_gene: TRBD2; abundance: NA; v_gene: TRBV10-3; CDR3nt: TGTGCCATCAGTGAGCCCGGACTAGCGGGGACCAATGAGCAGTTCTTC; CDR3aa: CAISEPGLAGTNEQFF
j_gene: TRBJ1-5; d_gene: NA; abundance: NA; v_gene: TRBV15; CDR3nt: TGTGCCACCAGCTTCAAGGGACGGAAGGGGAATCAGCCCCAGCATTTT; CDR3aa: CATSFKGRKGNQPQHF
j_gene: TRBJ1-2; d_gene: NA; abundance: NA; v_gene: TRBV20-1; CDR3nt: TGCAGTGCTCCCCGAGGGGGCTACACCTTC; CDR3aa: CSAPRGGYTF
j_gene: TRBJ1-1; d_gene: NA; abundance: once; v_gene: TRBV28; CDR3nt: TGTGTCAGCGTTGGGAACACTGAAGCTTTCTTT; CDR3aa: CVSVGNTEAFF
j_gene: TRBJ2-1; d_gene: NA; abundance: NA; v_gene: TRBV4-2; CDR3nt: TGTGCCAGCAGCCAAGTGACCAGGGGCTCTCACAATGAGCAGTTCTTC; CDR3aa: CASSQVTRGSHNEQFF
j_gene: TRBJ1-3; d_gene: NA; abundance: NA; v_gene: TRBV30; CDR3nt: TGTGCCTGGGGCTCGGTAAACACCATATATTTT; CDR3aa: CAWGSVNTIYF
j_gene: TRBJ2-1; d_gene: NA; abundance: NA; v_gene: TRBV28; CDR3nt: TGTGCCAGCAGTCGCGGCGGGACTCGCAATGAGCAGTTCTTC; CDR3aa: CASSRGGTRNEQFF
j_gene: TRBJ1-1; d_gene: NA; abundance: NA; v_gene: TRBV19; CDR3nt: TGTGCCAGCCGCGACTGGGTAGACACTGAAGCTTTCTTT; CDR3aa: CASRDWVDTEAFF
j_gene: TRBJ2-2; d_gene: NA; abundance: NA; v_gene: TRBV11-3; CDR3nt: TGTGCCAGCAGCATCGGAGGGGAGCTGTTTTTT; CDR3aa: CASSIGGELFF
j_gene: TRBJ2-7; d_gene: TRBD2; abundance: NA; v_gene: TRBV19; CDR3nt: TGTGCCAGTAGTGCCACTAGCGGGAGTCAGTACTTC; CDR3aa: CASSATSGSQYF
j_gene: TRBJ2-7; d_gene: NA; abundance: NA; v_gene: TRBV4-3; CDR3nt: TGCGCAATAGAAGAGACTTCCTTATACGAGCAGTACTTC; CDR3aa: CAIEETSLYEQYF
j_gene: TRBJ2-3; d_gene: TRBD2; abundance: NA; v_gene: TRBV28; CDR3nt: TGTGCCAGCAGTTCCGTACTAGCGGGACGGACAGATACGCAGTATTTT; CDR3aa: CASSSVLAGRTDTQYF
j_gene: TRBJ2-7; d_gene: TRBD2; abundance: NA; v_gene: TRBV5-6; CDR3nt: TGTGCCAGCAGCCGGGGGGCGGGACTAGCGGCGTACGAGCAGTACTTC; CDR3aa: CASSRGAGLAAYEQYF
j_gene: TRBJ2-3; d_gene: NA; abundance: NA; v_gene: TRBV25-1; CDR3nt: TGTGCCAGCAGAAGAGAGACGGATACGCAGTATTTT; CDR3aa: CASRRETDTQYF
j_gene: TRBJ1-1; d_gene: TRBD1; abundance: NA; v_gene: TRBV29-1; CDR3nt: TGCAGCGTTAGAGGGACAGGGGAGGCTTTCTTT; CDR3aa: CSVRGTGEAFF
j_gene: TRBJ2-6; d_gene: NA; abundance: NA; v_gene: TRBV7-3; CDR3nt: TGTGCCAGCAGCCCCGAGAGTTCCTCTGGGGCCAACGTCCTGACTTTC; CDR3aa: CASSPESSSGANVLTF
j_gene: TRBJ2-7; d_gene: TRBD1; abundance: once; v_gene: TRBV11-3; CDR3nt: TGTGCCAGCAGCTTCGGACAGGACTACGAGCAGTACTTC; CDR3aa: CASSFGQDYEQYF
j_gene: TRBJ1-1; d_gene: TRBD1; abundance: once; v_gene: TRBV10-1; CDR3nt: TGCGCCAGCAGTCAAGACAGGGCAGCCACTGAAGCTTTCTTT; CDR3aa: CASSQDRAATEAFF